The rows below give T cell receptor beta chains drawn from one sample of a study of beta chain features in type 1 diabetes. The protocol was immunoSEQ multiplex PCR, while the TCRdb copy is restricted to in-frame clones and leaves out a portion. The sample records a few hundred thousand clones, 10% to 15% being singletons. Source material: naive CD4+ T cells from blood. The receptors here all came from a woman between 18 and 30 years old with type 1 diabetes. The CDR3 runs from the conserved cysteine through the conserved F or W. Fields, in order: clone size, V gene, J gene, D gene, CDR3 protein, CDR3 DNA. D genes are given only for firm matches. The size entry is marked missing in some rows and otherwise reads once, few, many or a size class.

size: -
V: TRBV29-1
J: TRBJ2-7
D: -
CDR3: CSALVGASYEQYF
DNA: TGCAGCGCCCTGGTGGGGGCTTCCTACGAGCAGTACTTC

size: few
V: TRBV14
J: TRBJ1-5
D: TRBD1
CDR3: CAIPQGSNQPQHF
DNA: TGTGCCATCCCACAGGGGAGCAATCAGCCCCAGCATTTT

size: -
V: TRBV19
J: TRBJ2-7
D: TRBD1
CDR3: CASRKGTGLTYEQYF
DNA: TGTGCCAGTAGAAAAGGGACAGGCCTTACCTACGAGCAGTACTTC

size: -
V: TRBV6-5
J: TRBJ2-5
D: TRBD2
CDR3: CASSRTSVETQYF
DNA: TGTGCCAGCAGTCGGACTAGCGTGGAGACCCAGTACTTC

size: few
V: TRBV5-1
J: TRBJ1-1
D: -
CDR3: CASSLNVLGNTEAFF
DNA: TGCGCCAGCAGCTTGAATGTCCTCGGGAACACTGAAGCTTTCTTT

size: -
V: TRBV28
J: TRBJ2-6
D: -
CDR3: CASSLASSGANVLTF
DNA: TGTGCCAGCAGTTTGGCTTCGTCTGGGGCCAACGTCCTGACTTTC

size: few
V: TRBV9
J: TRBJ2-2
D: TRBD1
CDR3: CASSITGTGNTGELFF
DNA: TGTGCCAGCAGCATTACCGGGACAGGGAATACCGGGGAGCTGTTTTTT

size: -
V: TRBV7-2
J: TRBJ2-7
D: -
CDR3: CASSLESSYEQYF
DNA: TGTGCCAGCAGCTTGGAGAGTTCCTACGAGCAGTACTTC

size: few
V: TRBV4-1
J: TRBJ2-2
D: TRBD2
CDR3: CASSQFVSSGRATGELFF
DNA: TGCGCCAGCAGCCAATTTGTTTCTAGCGGGAGGGCCACCGGGGAGCTGTTTTTT

size: -
V: TRBV11-3
J: TRBJ2-2
D: TRBD1
CDR3: CASSPDRVITGELFF
DNA: TGTGCCAGCAGCCCGGACAGGGTCATCACCGGGGAGCTGTTTTTT

size: few
V: TRBV25-1
J: TRBJ2-2
D: TRBD1
CDR3: CASSDNRGTGELFF
DNA: TGTGCCAGCAGTGACAACAGGGGCACCGGGGAGCTGTTTTTT

size: few
V: TRBV6-6
J: TRBJ2-7
D: TRBD2
CDR3: CASTNTFDRGAYEQYF
DNA: TGTGCCAGCACCAATACTTTTGACCGGGGGGCCTACGAGCAGTACTTC

size: -
V: TRBV11-2
J: TRBJ2-1
D: -
CDR3: CASSLVAGRTRFF
DNA: TGTGCCAGCAGCTTAGTTGCGGGACGGACGAGGTTCTTC

size: -
V: TRBV27
J: TRBJ2-3
D: -
CDR3: CASSVQGPDTQYF
DNA: TGTGCCAGCAGTGTTCAGGGTCCAGATACGCAGTATTTT

size: few
V: TRBV7-9
J: TRBJ2-7
D: TRBD2
CDR3: CASSLVLSSGGEQYF
DNA: TGTGCCAGCAGCTTAGTTCTGTCTTCGGGGGGCGAGCAGTACTTC

size: -
V: TRBV6-5
J: TRBJ2-1
D: TRBD1
CDR3: CASRGQGEGEQFF
DNA: TGTGCCAGCAGAGGACAGGGGGAGGGGGAGCAGTTCTTC

size: -
V: TRBV7-2
J: TRBJ2-2
D: TRBD2
CDR3: CASSLTSGSGTGELFF
DNA: TGTGCCAGCAGCTTAACTAGCGGGAGTGGCACCGGGGAGCTGTTTTTT

size: -
V: TRBV18
J: TRBJ2-3
D: -
CDR3: CASSLLEGRYDTQYF
DNA: TGTGCCAGCTCACTCCTTGAGGGGAGGTACGATACGCAGTATTTT

size: -
V: TRBV14
J: TRBJ2-1
D: TRBD2
CDR3: CASSQPGLAGYNEQFF
DNA: TGTGCCAGCAGCCAACCCGGACTAGCGGGATACAATGAGCAGTTCTTC

size: -
V: TRBV6-4
J: TRBJ2-6
D: TRBD1
CDR3: CASRRTGGFGANVLTF
DNA: TGTGCCAGCCGCAGGACAGGGGGATTTGGGGCCAACGTCCTGACTTTC

size: -
V: TRBV5-4
J: TRBJ2-1
D: TRBD2
CDR3: CASSKRTSGIYNEQFF
DNA: TGTGCCAGCAGCAAGAGGACTAGCGGGATCTACAATGAGCAGTTCTTC

size: -
V: TRBV28
J: TRBJ2-1
D: -
CDR3: CASNGGALNEQFF
DNA: TGTGCCAGCAACGGGGGAGCTCTGAATGAGCAGTTCTTC

size: -
V: TRBV9
J: TRBJ2-2
D: -
CDR3: CASSEDSNTGELFF
DNA: TGTGCCAGCAGCGAGGACTCGAACACCGGGGAGCTGTTTTTT

size: few
V: TRBV30
J: TRBJ2-1
D: TRBD2
CDR3: CAWSAGLAGQFF
DNA: TGTGCCTGGAGTGCCGGACTAGCGGGGCAGTTCTTC

size: -
V: TRBV7-9
J: TRBJ2-5
D: -
CDR3: CASSFRGGETQYF
DNA: TGTGCCAGCAGTTTCAGGGGTGGAGAGACCCAGTACTTC

size: few
V: TRBV2
J: TRBJ2-3
D: -
CDR3: CASSESVGLDTQYF
DNA: TGTGCCAGCAGTGAGTCCGTTGGGCTAGATACGCAGTATTTT

size: few
V: TRBV18
J: TRBJ2-1
D: -
CDR3: CASSRDGNEQFF
DNA: TGTGCCAGCTCACGAGACGGGAATGAGCAGTTCTTC

size: few
V: TRBV5-1
J: TRBJ1-5
D: TRBD1
CDR3: CASSTGTANQPQHF
DNA: TGCGCCAGCAGCACCGGGACAGCCAATCAGCCCCAGCATTTT

size: -
V: TRBV6-6
J: TRBJ1-5
D: TRBD1
CDR3: CASTPGTGGALPQHF
DNA: TGTGCCAGCACCCCCGGGACAGGGGGCGCCTTGCCCCAGCATTTT

size: -
V: TRBV29-1
J: TRBJ2-7
D: -
CDR3: CSVEMVTGYEQYF
DNA: TGCAGCGTTGAAATGGTTACCGGCTACGAGCAGTACTTC

size: -
V: TRBV18
J: TRBJ1-2
D: TRBD1
CDR3: CASSPPGQTNYGYTF
DNA: TGTGCCAGCTCACCTCCGGGACAGACTAACTATGGCTACACCTTC

size: few
V: TRBV5-1
J: TRBJ2-3
D: -
CDR3: CASSPKNRESDTQYF
DNA: TGCGCCAGCAGCCCAAAGAACCGGGAATCGGATACGCAGTATTTT

size: few
V: TRBV7-2
J: TRBJ2-7
D: TRBD1
CDR3: CASSLRLGQEYEQYF
DNA: TGTGCCAGCAGCTTACGTCTAGGACAGGAATACGAGCAGTACTTC

size: few
V: TRBV5-4
J: TRBJ1-2
D: TRBD1
CDR3: CASSLTGVPYGYTF
DNA: TGTGCCAGCAGCTTAACAGGGGTTCCCTATGGCTACACCTTC

size: few
V: TRBV9
J: TRBJ2-7
D: TRBD2
CDR3: CASSPSPAGKYEQYF
DNA: TGTGCCAGCAGCCCCAGCCCAGCGGGAAAGTACGAGCAGTACTTC